This is a list of T cell receptor beta chains from one sample in a study of tumor-infiltrating lymphocytes in primary liver carcinoma. TCRdb re-derived calls from the multiplex PCR reads in MiXCR, one entry per CDR3 protein. The sample lists about 78,000 distinct CDR3 sequences; about 70% were seen once. Sequencing was performed on liver tumor tissue from sampling region 4. The receptors derive from a middle-aged man with primary liver carcinoma and hepatitis B virus infection. CDR3s include the opening cysteine and the closing phenylalanine or tryptophan. Fields, in order: V gene, J gene, CDR3 protein.

TRBV5-4,TRBJ2-7,CAGKLAGGVYEQYF
TRBV11-2,TRBJ2-7,CASSQYMGGGYEQYF
TRBV5-4,TRBJ2-7,CASSFGTTYGQYF
TRBV12-3/TRBV12-4,TRBJ1-1,CASSSAWGTSMNTEVLF
TRBV5-1,TRBJ2-1,CASSLGSPYNEQFF
TRBV7-8,TRBJ2-3,CASSLGASGASTDTQYF
TRBV7-8,TRBJ2-1,CASSLGATVWYNEQFF
TRBV10-3,TRBJ2-7,CAITSTPNYEQYF
TRBV25-1,TRBJ2-7,CASSELDSPKYEHYF
TRBV7-9,TRBJ1-1,CASSSETVITEAFF
TRBV10-3,TRBJ2-5,CAISLNEGVETQYF
TRBV28,TRBJ2-1,CAGSRSGAVGEQFF
TRBV6-5,TRBJ2-7,CASSYSPVSYEQYF
TRBV11-2,TRBJ2-3,CAGGAWEPADTQYF
TRBV14,TRBJ2-5,CTSSQDHAREFQETQYF
TRBV7-2,TRBJ1-5,CASSSYLAGHQPQHF
TRBV6-1,TRBJ1-2,CASSPTRVSPTPYGYTF
TRBV12-3/TRBV12-4,TRBJ1-5,CASSITRGAVGNQPQHF
TRBV6-5,TRBJ2-2,CASGYGGGSGTGELFF
TRBV6-6,.,CASGYEDQPQYF
TRBV6-1,TRBJ2-7,CASSDVWGEGSPHYEQYF
TRBV29-1,TRBJ2-5,CGVLLPGSQETQYF
TRBV28,TRBJ2-2,CASRNTGGLGEPFF
TRBV11-1,TRBJ2-7,CASSFNFARTGQPYEQYF